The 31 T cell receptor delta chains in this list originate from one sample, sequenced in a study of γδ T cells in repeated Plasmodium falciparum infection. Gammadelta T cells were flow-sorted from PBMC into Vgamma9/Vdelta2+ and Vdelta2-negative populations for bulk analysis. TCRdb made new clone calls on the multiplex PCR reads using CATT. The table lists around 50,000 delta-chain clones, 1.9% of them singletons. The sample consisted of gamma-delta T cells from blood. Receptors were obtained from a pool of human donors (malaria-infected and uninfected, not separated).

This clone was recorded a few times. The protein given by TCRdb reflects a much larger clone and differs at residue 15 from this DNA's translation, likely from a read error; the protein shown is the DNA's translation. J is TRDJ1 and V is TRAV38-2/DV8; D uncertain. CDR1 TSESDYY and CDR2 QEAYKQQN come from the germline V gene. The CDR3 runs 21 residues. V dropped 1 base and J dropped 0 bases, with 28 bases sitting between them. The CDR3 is CAYRSSALCLCTSSHTDKLIF. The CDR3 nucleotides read TGTGCTTATAGGAGCTCCGCTTTATGCCTCTGTACATCCAGCCACACCGATAAACTCATCTTT.

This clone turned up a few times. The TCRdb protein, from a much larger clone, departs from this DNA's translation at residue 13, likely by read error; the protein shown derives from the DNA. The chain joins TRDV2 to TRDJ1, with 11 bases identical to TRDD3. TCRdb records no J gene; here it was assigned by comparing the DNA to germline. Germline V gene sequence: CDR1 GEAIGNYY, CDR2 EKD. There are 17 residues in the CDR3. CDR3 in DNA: TGTGCCTGTGACACCCCCTGGGGGATACAGGACACCGAGAAACTCATCTTT. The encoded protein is CACDTPWGIQDTEKLIF.

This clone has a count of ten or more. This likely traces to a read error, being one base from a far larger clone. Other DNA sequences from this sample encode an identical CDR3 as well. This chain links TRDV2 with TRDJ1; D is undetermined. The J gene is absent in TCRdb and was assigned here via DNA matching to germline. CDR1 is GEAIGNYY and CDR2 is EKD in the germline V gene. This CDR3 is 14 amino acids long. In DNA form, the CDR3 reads TGTGCCAGTGATCTCTCGAGGCCCTCAAGGCAACTCATCTTT. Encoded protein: CASDLSRPSRQLIF.

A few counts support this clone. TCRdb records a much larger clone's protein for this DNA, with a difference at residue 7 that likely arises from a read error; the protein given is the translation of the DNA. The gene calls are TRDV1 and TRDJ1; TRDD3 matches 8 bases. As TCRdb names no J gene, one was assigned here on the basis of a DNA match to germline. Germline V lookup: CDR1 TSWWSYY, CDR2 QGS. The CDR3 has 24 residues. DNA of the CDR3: TGTGCCCTGGGCAAATTCCAACTTCTCCCCTGGGGGACAAAAATCCCGAGGTACACCGATAAACTCATCTTT. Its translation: CALGKFQLLPWGTKIPRYTDKLIF.

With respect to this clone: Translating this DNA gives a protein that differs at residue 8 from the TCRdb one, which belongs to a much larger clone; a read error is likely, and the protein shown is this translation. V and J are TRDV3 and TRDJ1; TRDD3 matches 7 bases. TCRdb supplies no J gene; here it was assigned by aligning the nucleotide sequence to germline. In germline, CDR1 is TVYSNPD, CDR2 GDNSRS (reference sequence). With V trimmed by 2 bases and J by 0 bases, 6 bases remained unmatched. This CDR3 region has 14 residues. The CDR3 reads CAFGGGTDTDKLIF. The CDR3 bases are TGTGCCTTTGGTGGGGGAACTGACACCGATAAACTCATCTTT.

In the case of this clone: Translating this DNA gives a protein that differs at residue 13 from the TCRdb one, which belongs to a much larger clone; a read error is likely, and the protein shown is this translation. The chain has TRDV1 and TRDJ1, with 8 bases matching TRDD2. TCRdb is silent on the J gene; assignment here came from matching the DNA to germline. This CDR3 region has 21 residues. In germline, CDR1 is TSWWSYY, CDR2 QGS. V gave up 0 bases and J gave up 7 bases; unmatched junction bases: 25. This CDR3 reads CALGELPTFLITSWGNGKLIF. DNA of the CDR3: TGTGCTCTTGGGGAACTCCCCACCTTCCTAATCACTTCCTGGGGAAACGGTAAACTCATCTTT.

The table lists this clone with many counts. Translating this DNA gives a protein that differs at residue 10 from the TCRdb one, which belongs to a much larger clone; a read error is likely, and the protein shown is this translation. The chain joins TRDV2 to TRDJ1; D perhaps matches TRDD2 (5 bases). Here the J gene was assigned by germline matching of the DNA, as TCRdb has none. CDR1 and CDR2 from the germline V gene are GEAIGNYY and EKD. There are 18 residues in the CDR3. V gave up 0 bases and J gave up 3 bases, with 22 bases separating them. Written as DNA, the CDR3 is TGTGCCTGTGACACCGGTTCCTTACTGAGGGAGCACCCCGATAAACTCATCTTT. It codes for CACDTGSLLREHPDKLIF.

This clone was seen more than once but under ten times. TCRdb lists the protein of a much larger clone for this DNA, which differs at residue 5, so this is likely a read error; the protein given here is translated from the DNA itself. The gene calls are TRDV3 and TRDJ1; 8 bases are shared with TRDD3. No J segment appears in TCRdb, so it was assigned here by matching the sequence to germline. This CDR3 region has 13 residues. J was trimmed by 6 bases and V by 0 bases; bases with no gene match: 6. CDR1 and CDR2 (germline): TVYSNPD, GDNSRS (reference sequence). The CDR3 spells CAFRAGWGNKLIF. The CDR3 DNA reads TGTGCCTTTAGGGCGGGCTGGGGGAATAAACTCATCTTT.

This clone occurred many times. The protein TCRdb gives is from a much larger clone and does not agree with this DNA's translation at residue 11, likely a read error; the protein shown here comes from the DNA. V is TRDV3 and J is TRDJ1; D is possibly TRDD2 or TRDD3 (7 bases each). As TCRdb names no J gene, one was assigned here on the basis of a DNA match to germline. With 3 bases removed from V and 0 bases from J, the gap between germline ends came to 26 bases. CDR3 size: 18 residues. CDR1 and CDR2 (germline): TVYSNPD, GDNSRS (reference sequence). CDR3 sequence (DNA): TGTGCCTTGAATTTTCCTACGTGGTGGGGGACGTACACCGATAAACTCATCTTT. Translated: CALNFPTWWGTYTDKLIF.

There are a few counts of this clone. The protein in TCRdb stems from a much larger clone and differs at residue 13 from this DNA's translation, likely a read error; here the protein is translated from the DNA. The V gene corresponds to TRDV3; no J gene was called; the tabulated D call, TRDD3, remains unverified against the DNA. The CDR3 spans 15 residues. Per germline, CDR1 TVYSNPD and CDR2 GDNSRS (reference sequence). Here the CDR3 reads CAFSPLGDMRPGFIF. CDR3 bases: TGTGCCTTTTCTCCACTGGGGGATATGCGGCCAGGATTCATCTTT.

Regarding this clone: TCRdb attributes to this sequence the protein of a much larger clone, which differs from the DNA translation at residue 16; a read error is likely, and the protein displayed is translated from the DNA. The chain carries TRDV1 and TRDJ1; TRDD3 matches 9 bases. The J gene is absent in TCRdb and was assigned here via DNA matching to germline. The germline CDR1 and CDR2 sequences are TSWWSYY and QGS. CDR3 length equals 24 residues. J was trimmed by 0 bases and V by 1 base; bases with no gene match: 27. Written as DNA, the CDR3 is TGTGCTCTTGGGGAACCCCATTTTTCCCTGATCTGGGGGATGAGGAAGAGGTACACCGATAAACTCATCTTT. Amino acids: CALGEPHFSLIWGMRKRYTDKLIF.

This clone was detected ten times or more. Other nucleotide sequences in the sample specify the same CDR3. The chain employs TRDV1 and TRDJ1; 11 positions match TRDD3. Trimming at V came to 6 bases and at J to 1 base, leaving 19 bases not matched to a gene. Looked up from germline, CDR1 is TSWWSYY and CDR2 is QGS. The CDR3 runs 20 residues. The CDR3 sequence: CALGSSCNWYWGIITDKLIF. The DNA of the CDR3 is TGTGCTCTTGGTTCCTCCTGCAACTGGTACTGGGGGATAATCACCGATAAACTCATCTTT.

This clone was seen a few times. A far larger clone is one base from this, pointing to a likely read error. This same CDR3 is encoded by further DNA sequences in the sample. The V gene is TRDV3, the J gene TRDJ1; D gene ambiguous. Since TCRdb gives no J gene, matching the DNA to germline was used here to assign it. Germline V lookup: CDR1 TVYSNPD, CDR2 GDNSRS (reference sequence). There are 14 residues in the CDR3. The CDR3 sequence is CAFTYPQYTDKLIF. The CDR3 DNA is TGTGCCTTTACGTATCCCCAATACACTGATAAACTCATCTTT.

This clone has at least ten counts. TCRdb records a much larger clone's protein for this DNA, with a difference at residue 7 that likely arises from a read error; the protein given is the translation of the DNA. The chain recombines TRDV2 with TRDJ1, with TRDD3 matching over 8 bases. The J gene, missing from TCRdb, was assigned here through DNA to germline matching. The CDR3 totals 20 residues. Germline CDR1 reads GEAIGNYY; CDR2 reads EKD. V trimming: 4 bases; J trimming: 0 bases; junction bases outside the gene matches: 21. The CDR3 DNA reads TGTGCCTGTGATGGAGTGTCCCCCTCTGGGGGACCCGACTACACCGATAAACTCATCTTT. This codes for CACDGVSPSGGPDYTDKLIF.

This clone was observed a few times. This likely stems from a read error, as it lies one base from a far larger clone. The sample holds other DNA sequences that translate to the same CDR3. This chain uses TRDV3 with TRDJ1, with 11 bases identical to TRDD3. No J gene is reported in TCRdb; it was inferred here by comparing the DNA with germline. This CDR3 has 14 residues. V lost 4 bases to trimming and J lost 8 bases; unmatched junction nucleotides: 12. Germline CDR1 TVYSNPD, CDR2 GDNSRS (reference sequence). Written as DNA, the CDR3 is TGTGCCTCCTATTACTGGGGGATAGGGCCCAAACTCATCTTT. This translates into CASYYWGIGPKLIF.

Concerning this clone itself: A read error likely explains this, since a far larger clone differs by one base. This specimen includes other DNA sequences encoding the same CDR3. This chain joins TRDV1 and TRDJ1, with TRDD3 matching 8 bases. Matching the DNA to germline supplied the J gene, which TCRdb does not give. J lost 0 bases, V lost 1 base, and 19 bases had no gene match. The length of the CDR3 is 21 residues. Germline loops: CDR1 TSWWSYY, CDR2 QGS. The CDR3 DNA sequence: TGTGCTCTTGGGGAACCCGCCTTCCCAAATTGGGGGATCGCGTACACCGATAAACTCATCTTT. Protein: CALGEPAFPNWGIAYTDKLIF.

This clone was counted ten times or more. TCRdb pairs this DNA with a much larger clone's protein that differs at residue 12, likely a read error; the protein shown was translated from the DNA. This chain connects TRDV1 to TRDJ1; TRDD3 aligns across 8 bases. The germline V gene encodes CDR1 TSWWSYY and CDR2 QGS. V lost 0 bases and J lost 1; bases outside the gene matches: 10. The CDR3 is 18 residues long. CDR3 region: CALGELKWGMSGTDKLIF. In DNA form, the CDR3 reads TGTGCTCTTGGGGAACTAAAATGGGGGATGTCCGGCACCGATAAACTCATCTTT.

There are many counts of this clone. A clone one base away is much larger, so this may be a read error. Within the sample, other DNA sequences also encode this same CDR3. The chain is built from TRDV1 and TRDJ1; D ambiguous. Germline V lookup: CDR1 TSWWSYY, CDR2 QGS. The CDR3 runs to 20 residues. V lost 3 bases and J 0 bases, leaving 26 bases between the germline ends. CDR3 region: CALGDFAGTPRREYTDKLIF. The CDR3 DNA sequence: TGTGCTCTTGGGGACTTCGCAGGGACTCCAAGGCGAGAGTACACCGATAAACTCATCTTT.

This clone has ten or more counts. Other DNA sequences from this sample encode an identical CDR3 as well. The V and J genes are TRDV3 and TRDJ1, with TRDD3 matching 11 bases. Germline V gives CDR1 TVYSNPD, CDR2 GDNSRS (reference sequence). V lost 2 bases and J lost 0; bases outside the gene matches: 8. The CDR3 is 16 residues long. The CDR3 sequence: CAFPYWGIINTDKLIF. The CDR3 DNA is TGTGCCTTTCCGTACTGGGGGATAATTAACACCGATAAACTCATCTTT.

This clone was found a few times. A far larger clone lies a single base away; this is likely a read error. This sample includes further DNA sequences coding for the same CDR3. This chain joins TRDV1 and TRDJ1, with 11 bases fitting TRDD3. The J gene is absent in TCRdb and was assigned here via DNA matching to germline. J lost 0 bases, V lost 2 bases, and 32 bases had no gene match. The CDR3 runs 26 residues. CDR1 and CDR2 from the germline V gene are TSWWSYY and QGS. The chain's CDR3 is CALGETRGKPFLQYLGDTAYTDKLIF. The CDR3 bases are TGTGCTCTTGGGGAAACGCGGGGGAAACCCTTTCTACAATACCTGGGGGATACCGCGTACACCGATAAACTCATCTTT.

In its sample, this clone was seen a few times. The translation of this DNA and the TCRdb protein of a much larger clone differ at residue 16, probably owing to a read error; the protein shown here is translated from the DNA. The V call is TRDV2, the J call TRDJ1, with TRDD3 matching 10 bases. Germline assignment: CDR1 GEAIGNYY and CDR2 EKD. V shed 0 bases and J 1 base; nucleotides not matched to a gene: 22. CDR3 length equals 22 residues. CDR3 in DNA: TGTGCCTGTGACACCGTCGTATACACTGGGGGATCCCCCGAAAAGTGCACCGATAAACTCATCTTT. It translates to CACDTVVYTGGSPEKCTDKLIF.

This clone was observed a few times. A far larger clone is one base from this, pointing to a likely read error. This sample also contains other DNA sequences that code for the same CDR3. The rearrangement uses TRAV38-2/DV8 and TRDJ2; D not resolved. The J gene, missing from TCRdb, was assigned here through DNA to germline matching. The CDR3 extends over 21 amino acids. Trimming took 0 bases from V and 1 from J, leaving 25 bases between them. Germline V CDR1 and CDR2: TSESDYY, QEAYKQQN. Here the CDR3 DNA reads TGTGCTTATAGGAGCGCGTTATTCTCCTCCCGCACTGTATTTTTGACAGCACAACTCTTCTTT. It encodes CAYRSALFSSRTVFLTAQLFF.

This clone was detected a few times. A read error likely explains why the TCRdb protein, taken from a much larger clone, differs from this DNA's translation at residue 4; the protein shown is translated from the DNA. The CDR3 spells CALEELSYFWRSPYTGGYAADKLIF. CDR3 bases: TGTGCTCTTGAGGAACTAAGCTACTTTTGGCGGTCTCCATATACTGGGGGATACGCGGCCGATAAACTCATCTTT. The chain combines TRDV1 with TRDJ1, with TRDD3 matching over 13 bases. The CDR3 spans 25 residues. Germline V gene sequence: CDR1 TSWWSYY, CDR2 QGS.

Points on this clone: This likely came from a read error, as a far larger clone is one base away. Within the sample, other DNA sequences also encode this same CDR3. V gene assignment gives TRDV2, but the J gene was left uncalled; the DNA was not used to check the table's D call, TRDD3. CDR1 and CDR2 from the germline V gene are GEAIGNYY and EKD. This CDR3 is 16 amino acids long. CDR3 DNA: TGTGCCTGTGACACACTACTGGGGGATACGCGGGATAAGCTCATCTTT. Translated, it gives CACDTLLGDTRDKLIF.

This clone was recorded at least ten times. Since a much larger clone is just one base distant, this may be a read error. CDR3 in DNA: TGTGCTCTTGGGGAACTTGGGGCTAGATCGTACTGGGGGACGCGCTATTACACCGATAAACCCATCTTT. Its translation is CALGELGARSYWGTRYYTDKPIF. The V and J genes are TRDV1 and TRDJ1; 9 positions agree with TRDD3. Germline CDR1 reads TSWWSYY; CDR2 reads QGS. The CDR3 covers 23 residues.

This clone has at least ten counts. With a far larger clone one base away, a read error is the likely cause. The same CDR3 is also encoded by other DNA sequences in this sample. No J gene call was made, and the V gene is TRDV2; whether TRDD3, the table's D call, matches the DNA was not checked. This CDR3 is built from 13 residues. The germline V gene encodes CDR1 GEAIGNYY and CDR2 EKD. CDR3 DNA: TGTGCCTGTGACCTACTGGGGGATAATAAACTCATCTTC. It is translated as CACDLLGDNKLIF.

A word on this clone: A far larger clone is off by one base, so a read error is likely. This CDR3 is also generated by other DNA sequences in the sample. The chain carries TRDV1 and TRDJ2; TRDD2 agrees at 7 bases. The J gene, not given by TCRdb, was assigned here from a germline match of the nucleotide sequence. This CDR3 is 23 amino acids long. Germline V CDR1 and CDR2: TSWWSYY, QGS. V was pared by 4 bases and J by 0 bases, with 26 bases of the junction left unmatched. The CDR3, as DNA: TGTGCTCTTGGGGCGATGGCCTTCCTCCATTTCACAGGGGGTCCCGCTTTGACAGCACAACTCTTCTTT. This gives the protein CALGAMAFLHFTGGPALTAQLFF.

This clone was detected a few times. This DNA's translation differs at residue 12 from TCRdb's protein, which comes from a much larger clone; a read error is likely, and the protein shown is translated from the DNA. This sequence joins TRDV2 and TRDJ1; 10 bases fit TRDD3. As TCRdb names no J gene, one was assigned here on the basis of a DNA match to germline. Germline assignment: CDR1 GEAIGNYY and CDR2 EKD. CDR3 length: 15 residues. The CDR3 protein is CACDTLGDNRDRLIF. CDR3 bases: TGTGCCTGTGACACGCTGGGGGATAACCGGGATAGACTCATCTTT.

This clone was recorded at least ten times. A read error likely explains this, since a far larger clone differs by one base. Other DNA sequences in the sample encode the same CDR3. This CDR3 reads CALGDWGNNFPLEWGIRPAGLYTDKLIF. The CDR3 nucleotides are TGTGCTCTTGGGGACTGGGGGAATAACTTTCCTCTTGAGTGGGGGATAAGGCCTGCTGGTCTGTACACCGATAAACTCATCTTT. The chain employs TRDV1 and TRDJ1; 9 nucleotides line up with TRDD3. V shed 3 bases, J shed 0 bases, and the junction held 41 bases outside the gene matches. The CDR3 consists of 28 residues. Germline V gene data show CDR1 as TSWWSYY and CDR2 as QGS.

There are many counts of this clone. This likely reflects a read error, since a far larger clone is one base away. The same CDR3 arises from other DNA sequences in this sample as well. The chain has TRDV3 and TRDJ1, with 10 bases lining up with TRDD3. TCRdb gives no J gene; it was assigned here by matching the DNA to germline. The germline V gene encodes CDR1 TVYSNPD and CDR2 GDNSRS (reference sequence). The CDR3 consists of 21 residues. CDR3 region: CAFNSRHFHYWGMNIPDKLIF. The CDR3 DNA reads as TGCGCCTTTAATTCGCGCCACTTCCACTACTGGGGGATGAATATCCCCGATAAACTCATCTTT.

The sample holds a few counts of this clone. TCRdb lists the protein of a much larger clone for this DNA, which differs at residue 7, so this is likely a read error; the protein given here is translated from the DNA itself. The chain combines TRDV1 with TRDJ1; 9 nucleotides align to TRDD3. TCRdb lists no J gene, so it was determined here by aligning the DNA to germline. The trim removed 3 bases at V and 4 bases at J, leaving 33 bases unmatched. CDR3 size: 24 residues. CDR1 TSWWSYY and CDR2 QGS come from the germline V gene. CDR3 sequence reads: CALGDNAERPRGISRGIQCDKLIF. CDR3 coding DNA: TGTGCTCTTGGGGATAATGCCGAACGTCCGCGGGGGATATCCCGGGGGATACAGTGCGATAAACTCATCTTT.